The next 22 T cell receptor beta chains were all read from a single sample in a study of naive CD8 T cells in extremely preterm neonates. Elective cesarean births at 37-41 weeks, without labor or membrane rupture, supplied the cord blood. Profiled with immunoSEQ multiplex PCR; TCRdb holds only in-frame clones, not every one. The table lists about 7,300 clones, about 90% of them singletons. The sequencing input was naive CD8+ T cells from cord blood. The receptors were sampled from a newborn in good health.

This clone was seen just once. The chain has TRBV10-1 and TRBJ1-4; D remains unclear. Germline lookup yields CDR1 WNHNN and CDR2 SYGVQD (reference sequence). V was pared by 3 bases and J by 5 bases, with 7 bases between. The CDR3 has 13 amino acids. CDR3 coding DNA: TGCGCCAGCAGTGAAACCAGAAATGAAAAACTGTTTTTT. Protein sequence: CASSETRNEKLFF.

This sequence joins TRBV6-1 and TRBJ2-3; possible D gene TRBD1, 6 bases. The CDR3 runs 14 residues. Germline CDR1 MNHNS, CDR2 SASEGT. V was trimmed by 4 bases and J by 1 base, leaving 9 bases between them. The CDR3 spells CASSVGQGTDTQYF. The DNA of the CDR3 is TGTGCCAGCAGTGTGGGACAAGGCACAGATACGCAGTATTTT.

This clone has just one count. This chain uses TRBV2 with TRBJ2-7; perhaps TRBD2 as D (6 bases). This CDR3 region has 12 residues. The V end was cut by 11 bases, the J end by 4 bases, with 15 bases between. Germline V gene lookup returns CDR1 SNHLY and CDR2 FYNNEI. Written as DNA, the CDR3 is TGTGCCGGCTCGGGACTCATTTACGAGCAGTACTTC. Translated, it gives CAGSGLIYEQYF.

This clone was seen a single time. The V call is TRBV18, the J call TRBJ2-2; 8 nucleotides align to TRBD2. V was pared by 1 base and J by 7 bases, with 8 bases of the junction left unmatched. Looked up from germline, CDR1 is KGHSH and CDR2 is LQKENI. CDR3 size: 16 residues. The CDR3, as DNA: TGTGCCAGCTCACCACGTACGGGAGGGCCGAACGGGGAGCTGTTTTTT. This translates into CASSPRTGGPNGELFF.

The chain joins TRBV28 to TRBJ2-3, with 9 bases fitting TRBD1. With 9 bases clipped from V and 2 bases from J, the junction kept 6 bases outside the gene matches. This CDR3 spans 14 amino acids. Germline-derived CDR1 and CDR2 are MDHEN and SYDVKM. CDR3 sequence: CASSGTGYTDTQYF. The CDR3 DNA reads as TGTGCCAGTTCCGGGACAGGGTACACAGATACGCAGTATTTT.

This chain joins TRBV4-3 and TRBJ2-1; TRBD2 agrees at 13 bases. Germline V gene data show CDR1 as LGHNA and CDR2 as YSLEER. The CDR3 loop spans 15 amino acids. V dropped 1 base and J dropped 6; count of bases not matched to a gene: 0. In DNA, the CDR3 is TGCGCCAGCAGCCAAGGGACTAGCGGGAGCAATGAGCAGTTCTTC. Its translation is CASSQGTSGSNEQFF.

Only one count was recorded for this clone. The chain combines TRBV11-2 with TRBJ2-1; possibly TRBD1 for D (7 bases). The germline CDR1 and CDR2 sequences are SGHAT and FQNNGV. The CDR3 runs to 14 residues. Trimming stripped 7 bases from V and 5 bases from J, with 15 bases between. The CDR3 nucleotides read TGTGCCAGCAAAGTCCCAGGGGGGAACAATGAGCAGTTCTTC. Its translation: CASKVPGGNNEQFF.

The chain uses TRBV5-1 and TRBJ2-7, with TRBD1 identical over 9 bases. V dropped 5 bases and J dropped 5; count of bases not matched to a gene: 5. Per germline, CDR1 SGHRS and CDR2 YFSETQ. This CDR3 comprises 13 residues. The CDR3 region is CASRGQGMDEQYF. The DNA for the CDR3 is TGCGCCAGCAGGGGACAGGGCATGGACGAGCAGTACTTC.

This clone was found a few times. V is TRBV4-1 and J is TRBJ2-7; TRBD2 matches 9 bases. Germline CDR1 MGHRA, CDR2 YSYEKL. The CDR3 runs to 15 residues. With 1 base clipped from V and 6 bases from J, the junction kept 7 bases outside the gene matches. As DNA, the CDR3 is TGCGCCAGCAGCCAAGTGAGGACTAGCGAAAGCGAGCAGTACTTC. Its translation is CASSQVRTSESEQYF.

The J gene is TRBJ2-5, the V gene TRBV7-2, with 8 bases identical to TRBD1. The J call may not be correct, given that the DNA end is closer to TRBJ2-7. The CDR3 has 15 residues. Germline V gene lookup returns CDR1 SGHTA and CDR2 FQGNSA. The CDR3 DNA reads TGTGCCAGCAGCCGCCGAAGGGACAGGTTCTACGAGCAGTACTTC. It codes for CASSRRRDRFYEQYF.

The chain has TRBV11-1 and TRBJ1-2, with D tentatively TRBD1 (5 bases). Trimming shortened V by 5 bases and J by 4 bases, and 11 bases separated the two germline ends. This CDR3 has 13 amino acids. In germline, CDR1 is SGHAT, CDR2 FQDESV (reference sequence). CDR3: CASSPRETYGYTF. The DNA of the CDR3 is TGTGCCAGCAGCCCCAGGGAAACCTATGGCTACACCTTC.

This sequence joins TRBV13 and TRBJ2-7, with TRBD2 matching over 9 bases. V shed 5 bases, J shed 1 base, and the junction held 6 bases outside the gene matches. CDR3 length: 15 residues. Per the germline V gene, CDR1 is PRHDT and CDR2 is FYEKMQ (reference sequence). The CDR3 bases are TGTGCCAGCAGCCCGAAGACTAGCGGTTCCTACGAGCAGTACTTC. Protein product: CASSPKTSGSYEQYF.

The chain employs TRBV5-1 and TRBJ2-1; D is undetermined. The length of the CDR3 is 16 residues. Germline values: CDR1 SGHRS, CDR2 YFSETQ. V was shortened by 4 bases and J by 0 bases, with 14 bases between the two germline ends. The CDR3 DNA reads as TGCGCCAGCAGCCTTGTAGACATCAGCTCCTACAATGAGCAGTTCTTC. It is translated as CASSLVDISSYNEQFF.

CDR3 nucleotides: TGTGCCAGCAGTGAACGGAGGGGTCTCATGAACACTGAAGCTTTCTTT. Its protein is CASSERRGLMNTEAFF. V is TRBV6-1 and J is TRBJ1-1, with D tentatively TRBD1 (5 bases). Germline CDR1 MNHNS, CDR2 SASEGT. This CDR3 contains 16 residues. Trimming stripped 2 bases from V and 0 bases from J, with 13 bases between.

The chain has TRBV13 and TRBJ1-6, with 7 bases aligning to TRBD1. V lost 0 bases to trimming and J lost 6 bases; unmatched junction nucleotides: 5. The CDR3 has 16 amino acids. The germline CDR1 and CDR2 sequences are PRHDT and FYEKMQ (reference sequence). CDR3 residues: CASSLGRQGGNSPLHF. CDR3 nucleotide sequence: TGTGCCAGCAGCTTAGGGCGACAGGGTGGTAATTCACCCCTCCACTTT.

This clone came up once. The chain uses TRBV7-8 and TRBJ2-7, with 8 bases fitting TRBD1. CDR1 and CDR2 (germline): SGHVS, FQNEAQ. The length of the CDR3 is 15 residues. After removal of 3 bases from V and 3 bases from J, the junction contained 7 bases not matched to a gene. The CDR3 here is CASSFEVGQGYEQYF. The CDR3 DNA follows: TGTGCCAGCAGCTTCGAGGTTGGACAGGGCTACGAGCAGTACTTC. The full variable domain, its missing parts supplied by reference TRBV7-8 and TRBJ2-7, is GAGVSQSPRYKVAKRGQDVALRCDPISGHVSLFWYQQALGQGPEFLTYFQNEAQLDKSGLPSDRFFAERPEGSVSTLKIQRTQQEDSAVYLCASSFEVGQGYEQYFGPGTRLTVT.

This sequence joins TRBV29-1 and TRBJ2-1; 10 bases line up with TRBD2. With 6 bases clipped from V and 6 bases from J, the junction kept 8 bases outside the gene matches. This CDR3 is built from 14 residues. Germline CDR1 reads SQVTM; CDR2 reads ANQGSEA. CDR3 amino acids: CSVGSGRASNEQFF. CDR3 in DNA: TGCAGCGTCGGAAGCGGGAGGGCCTCCAATGAGCAGTTCTTC.

This clone showed up just once. The chain employs TRBV19 and TRBJ1-5; D gene unclear. The V end lost 7 bases, the J end lost 2 bases, and 6 bases lay between the germline ends. Germline loops: CDR1 LNHDA, CDR2 SQIVND (reference sequence). The CDR3 loop spans 12 amino acids. Here the CDR3 reads CASTRGNQPQHF. The CDR3 coding sequence is TGTGCCAGTACGAGAGGCAATCAGCCCCAGCATTTT. Full variable domain (missing parts from reference TRBV19 and TRBJ1-5): DGGITQSPKYLFRKEGQNVTLSCEQNLNHDAMYWYRQDPGQGLRLIYYSQIVNDFQKGDIAEGYSVSREKKESFPLTVTSAQKNPTAFYLCASTRGNQPQHFGDGTRLSIL.

The chain is built from TRBV7-2 and TRBJ2-7, with 11 bases fitting TRBD2. Germline loops: CDR1 SGHTA, CDR2 FQGNSA. The junction had 1 base not matched to a gene; V was cut back by 0 bases and J by 3 bases. The CDR3 length is 15 residues. CDR3 amino acids: CASSLAGTSGYEQYF. DNA of the CDR3: TGTGCCAGCAGCTTAGCCGGGACTAGCGGCTACGAGCAGTACTTC.

CDR3 DNA sequence: TGTGCCAGCAGCTTAGAAGGCAGGGTAGACGAGCAGTACTTC. Residues: CASSLEGRVDEQYF. The V and J genes are TRBV7-9 and TRBJ2-5; a weak D match, TRBD1 (5 bases). The DNA end lines up better with TRBJ2-7; the J call may be wrong. The germline CDR1 and CDR2 sequences are SEHNR and FQNEAQ (reference sequence). CDR3 size: 14 residues.

The chain is built from TRBV6-1 and TRBJ2-7; D possibly corresponds to TRBD2 (6 bases). From germline, CDR1 is MNHNS and CDR2 SASEGT. There are 13 residues in the CDR3. Trimming removed 1 base at V and 2 bases at J, with 6 bases between. The CDR3 DNA follows: TGTGCCAGCAGTGAAGGACTAGCCTACGAGCAGTACTTC. Its translation is CASSEGLAYEQYF.

As concerns this clone: This sample includes further DNA sequences coding for the same CDR3. This CDR3 reads CASSWASGPTEQYF. DNA of the CDR3: TGTGCCAGTAGTTGGGCGTCAGGGCCCACCGAGCAGTACTTC. V is TRBV19 and J is TRBJ2-7; D is possibly TRBD1 (5 bases). The CDR3 runs 14 residues. Germline assignment: CDR1 LNHDA and CDR2 SQIVND (reference sequence). Trimming removed 5 bases from V and 6 bases from J, with 17 bases in between.